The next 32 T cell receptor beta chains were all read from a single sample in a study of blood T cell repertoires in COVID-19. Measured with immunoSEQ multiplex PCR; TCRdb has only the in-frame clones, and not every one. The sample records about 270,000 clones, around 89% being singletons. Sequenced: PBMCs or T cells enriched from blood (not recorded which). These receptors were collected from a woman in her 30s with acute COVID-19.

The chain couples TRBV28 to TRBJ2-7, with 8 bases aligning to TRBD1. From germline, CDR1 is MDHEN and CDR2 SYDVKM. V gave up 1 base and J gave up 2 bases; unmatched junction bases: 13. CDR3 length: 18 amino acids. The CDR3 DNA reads TGTGCCAGCAGTTTATACAATGACAGGGGTTGGGGGACCTACGAGCAGTACTTC. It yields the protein CASSLYNDRGWGTYEQYF.

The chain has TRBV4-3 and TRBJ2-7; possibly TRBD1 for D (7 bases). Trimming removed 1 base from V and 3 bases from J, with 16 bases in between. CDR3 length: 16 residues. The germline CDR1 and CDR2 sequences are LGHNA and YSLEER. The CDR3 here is CASSQAYQGDFYEQYF. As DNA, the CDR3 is TGCGCCAGCAGCCAAGCCTACCAGGGGGACTTCTACGAGCAGTACTTC.

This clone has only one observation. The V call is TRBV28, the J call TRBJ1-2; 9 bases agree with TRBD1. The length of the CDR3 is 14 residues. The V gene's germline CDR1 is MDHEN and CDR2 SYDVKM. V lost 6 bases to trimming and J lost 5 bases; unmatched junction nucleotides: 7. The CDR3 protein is CASSPTDRGYGYTF. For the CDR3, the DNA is TGTGCCAGCAGCCCCACCGACAGGGGGTATGGCTACACCTTC.

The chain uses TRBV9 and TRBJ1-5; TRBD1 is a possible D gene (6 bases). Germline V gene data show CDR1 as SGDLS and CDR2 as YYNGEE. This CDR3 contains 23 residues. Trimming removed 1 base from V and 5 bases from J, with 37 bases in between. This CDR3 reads CASSVQGRGEVMVRGYIDQPQHF. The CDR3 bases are TGTGCCAGCAGCGTACAGGGGAGGGGAGAGGTGATGGTCCGGGGATATATCGATCAGCCCCAGCATTTT.

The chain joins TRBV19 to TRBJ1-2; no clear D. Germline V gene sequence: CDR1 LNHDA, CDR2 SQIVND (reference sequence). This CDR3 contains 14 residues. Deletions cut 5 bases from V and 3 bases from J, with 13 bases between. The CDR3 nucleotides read TGTGCCAGTAGTCGGACGCCGGAGGACTATGGCTACACCTTC. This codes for CASSRTPEDYGYTF.

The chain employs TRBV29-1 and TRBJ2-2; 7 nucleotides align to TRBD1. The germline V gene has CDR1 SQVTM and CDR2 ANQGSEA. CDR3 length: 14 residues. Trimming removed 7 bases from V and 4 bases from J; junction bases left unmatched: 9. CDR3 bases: TGCAGCGCCATGACAGGGCTCGGCACCGGGGAGCTGTTTTTT. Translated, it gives CSAMTGLGTGELFF.

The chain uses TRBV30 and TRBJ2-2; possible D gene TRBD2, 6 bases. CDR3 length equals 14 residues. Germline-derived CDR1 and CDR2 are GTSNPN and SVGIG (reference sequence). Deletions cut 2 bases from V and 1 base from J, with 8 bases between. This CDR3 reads CAWSRDLNTGELFF. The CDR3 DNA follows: TGTGCCTGGAGTCGGGACTTGAACACCGGGGAGCTGTTTTTT.

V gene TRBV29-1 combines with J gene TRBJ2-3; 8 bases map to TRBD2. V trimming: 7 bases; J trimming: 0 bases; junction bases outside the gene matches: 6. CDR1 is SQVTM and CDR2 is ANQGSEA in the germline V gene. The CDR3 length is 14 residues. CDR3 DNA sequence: TGCAGCGCCCCCGGGAGGGTTAGCACAGATACGCAGTATTTT. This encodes CSAPGRVSTDTQYF.

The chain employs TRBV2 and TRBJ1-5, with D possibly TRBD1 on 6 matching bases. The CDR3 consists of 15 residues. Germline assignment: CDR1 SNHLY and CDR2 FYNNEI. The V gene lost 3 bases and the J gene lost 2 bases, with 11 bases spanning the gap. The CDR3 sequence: CASSEQGTGNQPQHF. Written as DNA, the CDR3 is TGTGCCAGCAGTGAGCAGGGGACCGGCAATCAGCCCCAGCATTTT.

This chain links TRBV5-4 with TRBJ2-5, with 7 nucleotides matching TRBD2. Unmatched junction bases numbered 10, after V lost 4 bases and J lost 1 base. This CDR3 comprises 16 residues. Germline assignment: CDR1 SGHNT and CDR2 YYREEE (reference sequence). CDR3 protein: CASSPSLRESQETQYF. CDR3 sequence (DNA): TGTGCCAGCAGCCCGTCGTTGCGGGAGTCCCAAGAGACCCAGTACTTC.

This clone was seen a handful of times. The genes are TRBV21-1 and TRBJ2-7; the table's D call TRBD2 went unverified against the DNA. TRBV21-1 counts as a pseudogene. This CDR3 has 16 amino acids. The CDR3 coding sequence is TGTGCCAGCACTTTGGGTGGGCTAGCGGGAGGAGGCGAGCAGTACTTC. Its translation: CASTLGGLAGGGEQYF.

The CDR3 nucleotides are TGTGCCAGCAGTTTAGGGGCGGGGGGCGACGAGCAGTACTTC. As protein: CASSLGAGGDEQYF. This chain joins TRBV28 and TRBJ2-7; 8 bases agree with TRBD2. V lost 2 bases to trimming and J lost 5 bases; unmatched junction nucleotides: 5. This CDR3 spans 14 amino acids. CDR1 and CDR2 (germline): MDHEN, SYDVKM.

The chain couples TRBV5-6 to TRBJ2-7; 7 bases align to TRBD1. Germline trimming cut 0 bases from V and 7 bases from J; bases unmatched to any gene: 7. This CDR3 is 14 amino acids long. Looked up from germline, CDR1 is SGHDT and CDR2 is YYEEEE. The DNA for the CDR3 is TGTGCCAGCAGCTTGGCGGGACAGCTTTTAGAGCAGTACTTC. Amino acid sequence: CASSLAGQLLEQYF.

CDR3 sequence reads: CASGFAATDRVYGYTF. The CDR3 DNA reads TGTGCCAGCGGATTCGCCGCCACCGACAGGGTCTATGGCTACACCTTC. The chain uses TRBV27 and TRBJ1-2; 7 bases match TRBD1. CDR1 and CDR2 from the germline V gene are MNHEY and SMNVEV (reference sequence). With 8 bases clipped from V and 4 bases from J, the junction kept 16 bases outside the gene matches. The CDR3 runs to 16 residues.

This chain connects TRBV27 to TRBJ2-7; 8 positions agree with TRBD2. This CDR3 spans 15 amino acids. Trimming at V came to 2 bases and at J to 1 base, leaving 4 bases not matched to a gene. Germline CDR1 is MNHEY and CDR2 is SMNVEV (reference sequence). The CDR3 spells CASSLDGRGSYEQYF. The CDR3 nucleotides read TGTGCCAGCAGTTTAGACGGGAGGGGGTCCTACGAGCAGTACTTC.

The CDR3 region has the DNA TGTGCCAGCAGAAACGGACAGGGCGATTATGGCTACACCTTC. Amino acids: CASRNGQGDYGYTF. V is TRBV28 and J is TRBJ1-2, with TRBD1 identical over 8 bases. After removal of 6 bases from V and 5 bases from J, the junction contained 8 bases not matched to a gene. Germline V gene data show CDR1 as MDHEN and CDR2 as SYDVKM. The CDR3 extends over 14 amino acids.

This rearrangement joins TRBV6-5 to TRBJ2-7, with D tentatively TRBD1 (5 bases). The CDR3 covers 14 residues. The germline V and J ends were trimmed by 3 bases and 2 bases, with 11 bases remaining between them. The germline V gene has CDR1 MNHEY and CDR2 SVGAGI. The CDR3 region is CASSYGKGAYEQYF. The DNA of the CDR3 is TGTGCCAGCAGTTATGGAAAAGGGGCCTACGAGCAGTACTTC.

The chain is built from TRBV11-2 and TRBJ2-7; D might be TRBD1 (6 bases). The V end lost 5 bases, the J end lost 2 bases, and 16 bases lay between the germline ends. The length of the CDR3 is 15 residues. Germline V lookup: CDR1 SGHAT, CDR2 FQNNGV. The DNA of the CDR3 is TGTGCCAGCAGCATAACAAGACAGGAGACCTACGAGCAGTACTTC. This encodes CASSITRQETYEQYF.

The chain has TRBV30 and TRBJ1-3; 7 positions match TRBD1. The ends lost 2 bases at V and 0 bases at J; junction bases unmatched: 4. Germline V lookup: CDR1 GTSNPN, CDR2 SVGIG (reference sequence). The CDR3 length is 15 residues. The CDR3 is CAWSQDRASGNTIYF. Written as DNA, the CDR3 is TGTGCCTGGAGTCAAGACAGGGCCTCTGGAAACACCATATATTTT.

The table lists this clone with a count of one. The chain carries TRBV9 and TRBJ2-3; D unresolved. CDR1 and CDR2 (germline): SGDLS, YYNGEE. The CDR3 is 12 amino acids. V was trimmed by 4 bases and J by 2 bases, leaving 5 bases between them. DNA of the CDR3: TGTGCCAGCAGCCCCTTCACAGATACGCAGTATTTT. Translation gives CASSPFTDTQYF.

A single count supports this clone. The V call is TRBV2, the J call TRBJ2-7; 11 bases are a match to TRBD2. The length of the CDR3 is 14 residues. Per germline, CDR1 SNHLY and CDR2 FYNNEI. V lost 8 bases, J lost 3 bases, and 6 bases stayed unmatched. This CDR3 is CASGGTSGVYEQYF. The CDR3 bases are TGTGCCAGCGGCGGGACTAGCGGTGTCTACGAGCAGTACTTC.

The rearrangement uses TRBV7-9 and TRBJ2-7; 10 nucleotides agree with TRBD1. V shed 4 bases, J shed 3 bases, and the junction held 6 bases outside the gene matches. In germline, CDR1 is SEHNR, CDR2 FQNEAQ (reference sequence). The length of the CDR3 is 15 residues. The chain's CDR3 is CASSSTRDRGYEQYF. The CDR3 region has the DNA TGTGCCAGCAGCTCAACCCGGGACAGGGGCTACGAGCAGTACTTC.

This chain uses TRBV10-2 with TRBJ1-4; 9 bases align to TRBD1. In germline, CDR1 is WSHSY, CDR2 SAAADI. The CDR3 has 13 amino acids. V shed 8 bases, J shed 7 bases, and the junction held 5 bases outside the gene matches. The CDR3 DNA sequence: TGCGCCAGCGGGGGGACAGGGAGTGAAAAACTGTTTTTT. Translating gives CASGGTGSEKLFF.

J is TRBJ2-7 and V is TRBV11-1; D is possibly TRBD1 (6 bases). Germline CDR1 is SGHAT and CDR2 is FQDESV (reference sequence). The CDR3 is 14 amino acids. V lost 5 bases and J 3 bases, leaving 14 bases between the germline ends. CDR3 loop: CASSLGQFYYEQYF. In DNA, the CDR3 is TGTGCCAGCAGCCTTGGACAGTTCTACTACGAGCAGTACTTC.

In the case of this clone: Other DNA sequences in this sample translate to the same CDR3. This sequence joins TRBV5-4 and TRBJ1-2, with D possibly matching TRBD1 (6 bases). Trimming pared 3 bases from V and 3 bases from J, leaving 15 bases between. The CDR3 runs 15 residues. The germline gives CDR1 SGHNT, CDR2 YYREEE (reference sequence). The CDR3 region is CASSSAGGADYGYTF. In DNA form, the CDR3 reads TGTGCCAGCAGCTCCGCCGGGGGGGCTGACTATGGCTACACCTTC.

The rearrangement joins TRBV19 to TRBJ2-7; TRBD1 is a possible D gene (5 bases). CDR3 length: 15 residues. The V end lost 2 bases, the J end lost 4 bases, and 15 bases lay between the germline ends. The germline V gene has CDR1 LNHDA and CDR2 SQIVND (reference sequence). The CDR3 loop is CASSISRVARYEQYF. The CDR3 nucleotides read TGTGCCAGTAGTATAAGCAGGGTTGCGCGGTACGAGCAGTACTTC.

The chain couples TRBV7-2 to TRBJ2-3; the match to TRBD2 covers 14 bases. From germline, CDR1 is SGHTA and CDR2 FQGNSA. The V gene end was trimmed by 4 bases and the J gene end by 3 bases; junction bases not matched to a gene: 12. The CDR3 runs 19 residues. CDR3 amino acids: CASSSPPGTSGSGTDTQYF. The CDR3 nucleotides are TGTGCCAGCAGCTCTCCGCCCGGGACTAGCGGGAGCGGGACAGATACGCAGTATTTT.

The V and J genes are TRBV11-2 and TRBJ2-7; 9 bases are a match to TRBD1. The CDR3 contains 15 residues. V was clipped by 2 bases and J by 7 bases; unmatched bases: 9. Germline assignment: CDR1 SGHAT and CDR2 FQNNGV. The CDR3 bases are TGTGCCAGCAGCTTAAGTGGGACAGGGAGTGTAGAGCAGTACTTC. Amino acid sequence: CASSLSGTGSVEQYF.

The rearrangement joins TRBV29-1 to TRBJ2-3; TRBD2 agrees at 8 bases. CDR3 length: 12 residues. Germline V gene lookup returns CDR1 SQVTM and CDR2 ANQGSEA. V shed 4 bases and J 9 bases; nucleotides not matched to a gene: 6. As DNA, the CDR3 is TGCAGCGTTGGGCGGGAGCGGGGGACGCAGTATTTT. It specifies CSVGRERGTQYF.

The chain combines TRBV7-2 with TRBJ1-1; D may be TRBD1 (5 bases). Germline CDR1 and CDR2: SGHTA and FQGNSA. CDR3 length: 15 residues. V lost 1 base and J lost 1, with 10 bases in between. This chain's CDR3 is CASSLGGTANTEAFF. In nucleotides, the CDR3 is TGTGCCAGCAGCTTAGGCGGGACTGCGAACACTGAAGCTTTCTTT.

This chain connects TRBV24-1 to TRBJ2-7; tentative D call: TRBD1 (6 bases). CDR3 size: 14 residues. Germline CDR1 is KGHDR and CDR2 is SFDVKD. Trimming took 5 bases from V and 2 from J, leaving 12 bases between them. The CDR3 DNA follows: TGTGCCACCAGTGCTACAGGGAGCCCCTACGAGCAGTACTTC. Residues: CATSATGSPYEQYF.

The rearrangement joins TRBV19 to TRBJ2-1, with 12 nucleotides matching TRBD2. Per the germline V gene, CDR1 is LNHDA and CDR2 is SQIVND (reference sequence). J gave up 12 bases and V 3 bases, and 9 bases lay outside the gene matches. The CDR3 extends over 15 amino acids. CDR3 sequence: CASSITSGRTHTQFF. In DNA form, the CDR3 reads TGTGCCAGTAGTATCACTAGCGGGAGGACCCACACGCAGTTCTTC.